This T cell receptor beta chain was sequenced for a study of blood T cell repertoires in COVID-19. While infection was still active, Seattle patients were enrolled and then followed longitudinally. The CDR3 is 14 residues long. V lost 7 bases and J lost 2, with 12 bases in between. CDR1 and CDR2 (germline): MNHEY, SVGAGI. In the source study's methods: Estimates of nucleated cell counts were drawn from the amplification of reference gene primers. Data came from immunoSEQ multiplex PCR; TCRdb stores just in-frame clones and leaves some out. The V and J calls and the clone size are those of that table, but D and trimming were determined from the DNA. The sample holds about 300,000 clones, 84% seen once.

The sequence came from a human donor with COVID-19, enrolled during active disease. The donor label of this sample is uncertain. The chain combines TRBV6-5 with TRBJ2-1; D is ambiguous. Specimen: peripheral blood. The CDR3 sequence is CASIQAPTYNEQFF. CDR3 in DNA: TGTGCCAGCATCCAAGCGCCAACCTACAATGAGCAGTTCTTC.